These T cell receptor beta chains were read from a single sample in a study of blood T cell repertoires in COVID-19. This table comes from immunoSEQ multiplex PCR, and its TCRdb copy is limited to in-frame clones, with some not included. Of 250,000 to 400,000 clones listed, roughly 90% were seen once; the top ten hold under 3%. The sequenced sample consisted of peripheral blood. The receptors originated from a woman aged 30 to 39 with COVID-19, enrolled during active disease. Each CDR3 is given with its conserved first and last residue. The order of the fields is D gene, V gene, clone size, J gene, CDR3 protein, CDR3 DNA. A D gene is named only where the DNA matches it firmly. Clone size is not always given. Where it is, it says once, few, many or a class for expanded clones.

TRBD1,TRBV7-3,.,TRBJ2-2,CASSPTGGLTGELFF,TGTGCCAGCAGCCCAACAGGGGGCCTCACCGGGGAGCTGTTTTTT
TRBD1,TRBV7-9,once,TRBJ2-4,CASSLSDRDSKNIQYF,TGTGCCAGCAGCTTATCCGACCGGGACAGTAAAAACATTCAGTACTTC
.,TRBV11-3,.,TRBJ2-7,CASSSGYEQYF,TGTGCCAGCAGCTCAGGCTACGAGCAGTACTTC
.,TRBV28,.,TRBJ1-1,CASSPQPFPRSTEAFF,TGTGCCAGCAGCCCTCAGCCGTTCCCCCGGAGCACTGAAGCTTTCTTT
.,TRBV7-2,.,TRBJ2-5,CASSLARVQETQYF,TGTGCCAGCAGCTTAGCCAGGGTCCAAGAGACCCAGTACTTC
.,TRBV25-1,.,TRBJ1-2,CASSHRVGSYGYTF,TGTGCCAGCAGTCACAGGGTTGGAAGCTATGGCTACACCTTC
.,TRBV7-2,.,TRBJ1-2,CASSLATDYGYTF,TGTGCCAGCAGCTTAGCGACAGATTATGGCTACACCTTC
.,TRBV9,.,TRBJ1-2,CASSVGVETNYGYTF,TGTGCCAGCAGCGTAGGAGTAGAAACGAACTATGGCTACACCTTC
.,TRBV19,once,TRBJ1-5,CASSIAQADQPQHF,TGTGCCAGTAGTATAGCTCAGGCCGATCAGCCCCAGCATTTT
.,TRBV7-6,.,TRBJ2-2,CASTEQGPYTGELFF,TGTGCCAGCACGGAACAGGGCCCTTACACCGGGGAGCTGTTTTTT
TRBD1,TRBV29-1,.,TRBJ1-1,CSVDRGRTEAFF,TGCAGCGTTGACAGGGGGCGTACTGAAGCTTTCTTT
.,TRBV2,.,TRBJ1-1,CASSLQGFTEAFF,TGTGCCAGCAGTCTACAGGGATTCACTGAAGCTTTCTTT
.,TRBV27,once,TRBJ1-2,CASSLSKAVGYTF,TGTGCCAGCAGTTTATCGAAAGCGGTTGGCTACACCTTC
.,TRBV11-2,.,TRBJ1-1,CASSFGATEAFF,TGTGCCAGCAGTTTTGGGGCCACTGAAGCTTTCTTT
.,TRBV7-3,.,TRBJ1-2,CASSPGQGYGYTF,TGTGCCAGCAGCCCCGGACAAGGGTATGGCTACACCTTC
.,TRBV27,.,TRBJ1-2,CASSFLQGQGGYTF,TGTGCCAGCAGTTTTCTCCAGGGGCAGGGTGGCTACACCTTC
.,TRBV10-2,few,TRBJ1-5,CASSEREAGPQHF,TGCGCCAGCAGTGAGAGGGAGGCAGGGCCCCAGCATTTT
.,TRBV7-9,.,TRBJ1-2,CASSLGADYGYTF,TGTGCCAGCAGCTTAGGGGCAGATTATGGCTACACCTTC
TRBD2,TRBV7-3,.,TRBJ2-1,CASSLGSLAGGYGGEQFF,TGTGCCAGCAGCTTAGGGTCCCTAGCGGGAGGGTACGGAGGGGAGCAGTTCTTC
.,TRBV14,few,TRBJ1-2,CASSQELQDSRGYTF,TGTGCCAGCAGCCAAGAGTTACAGGATTCGCGGGGCTACACCTTC
.,TRBV10-3,.,TRBJ1-1,CAISESTGSTTEAFF,TGTGCCATCAGTGAGTCGACAGGCTCTACGACTGAAGCTTTCTTT
.,TRBV7-9,.,TRBJ1-2,CASSKDGIYGYTF,TGTGCCAGCAGCAAGGACGGGATCTATGGCTACACCTTC
.,TRBV5-1,.,TRBJ2-7,CASSLALGGIGYEQYF,TGCGCCAGCAGCTTGGCCCTCGGGGGAATCGGCTACGAGCAGTACTTC
TRBD2,TRBV7-9,.,TRBJ2-5,CASSQPGLRQETQYF,TGTGCCAGCAGCCAACCGGGACTACGTCAAGAGACCCAGTACTTC
TRBD2,TRBV29-1,.,TRBJ2-7,CSAFGRGEQYF,TGCAGCGCCTTTGGGAGGGGCGAGCAGTACTTC
TRBD1,TRBV29-1,.,TRBJ2-2,CSVVWTGFGTGELFF,TGCAGCGTTGTTTGGACAGGGTTCGGCACCGGGGAGCTGTTTTTT
TRBD2,TRBV5-6,.,TRBJ2-7,CASSLLTSGNSYEQYF,TGTGCCAGCAGCTTGCTGACTAGCGGGAACTCCTACGAGCAGTACTTC
TRBD1,TRBV25-1,once,TRBJ1-4,CASSEYPPGGQGEKLFF,TGTGCCAGCAGTGAATACCCCCCCGGGGGACAGGGCGAAAAACTGTTTTTT
.,TRBV19,.,TRBJ1-1,CASRRPANTEAFF,TGTGCCAGTAGGCGTCCCGCGAACACTGAAGCTTTCTTT
TRBD1,TRBV10-3,once,TRBJ1-4,CAISANRGTNEKLFF,TGTGCCATCAGTGCGAACAGGGGAACTAATGAAAAACTGTTTTTT
TRBD1,TRBV4-2,.,TRBJ1-5,CASSPGQGSNQPQHF,TGTGCCAGCAGCCCGGGACAGGGGAGCAATCAGCCCCAGCATTTT
TRBD1,TRBV5-4,.,TRBJ1-1,CASSLAATGTNTEAFF,TGTGCCAGCAGCTTGGCAGCGACAGGGACGAACACTGAAGCTTTCTTT
.,TRBV28,.,TRBJ2-3,CASSLMASGGTDTQYF,TGTGCCAGCAGTTTAATGGCATCGGGAGGCACAGATACGCAGTATTTT
.,TRBV30,.,TRBJ1-1,CARQARLGRYSDTEAFF,TGTGCCCGACAGGCCAGGTTGGGTAGGTACTCGGACACTGAAGCTTTCTTT
TRBD1,TRBV6-6,.,TRBJ1-3,CASSSDRVNGNTIYF,TGTGCCAGCAGTTCCGACAGGGTAAATGGAAACACCATATATTTT
TRBD1,TRBV25-1,.,TRBJ1-1,CASSDRGPRGEAFF,TGTGCCAGCAGCGACAGGGGGCCCCGGGGTGAAGCTTTCTTT
.,TRBV7-6,.,TRBJ2-2,CASSLSNSVGVTGELFF,TGTGCCAGCAGCCTCTCAAATAGCGTTGGGGTCACCGGGGAGCTGTTTTTT
.,TRBV6-4,.,TRBJ2-2,CASSRDTGGELFF,TGTGCCAGCAGTCGGGACACCGGCGGGGAGCTGTTTTTT
.,TRBV5-1,.,TRBJ1-1,CASSHGQVAFF,TGCGCCAGCAGCCACGGACAAGTAGCTTTCTTT
TRBD1,TRBV15,.,TRBJ2-7,CATSRESGTGTYEQYF,TGTGCCACCAGCAGGGAATCCGGGACAGGGACGTACGAGCAGTACTTC
TRBD1,TRBV19,.,TRBJ1-1,CASSTRQGAGTEAFF,TGTGCCAGTAGTACCAGACAGGGGGCAGGGACTGAAGCTTTCTTT
.,TRBV5-4,.,TRBJ2-5,CASSLEASSRQETQYF,TGTGCCAGCAGCTTGGAAGCTAGCAGCCGCCAAGAGACCCAGTACTTC
.,TRBV5-6,.,TRBJ1-1,CASSFPLSTEAFF,TGTGCCAGCAGCTTCCCTCTGAGCACTGAAGCTTTCTTT
TRBD2,TRBV10-1,.,TRBJ2-7,CASSETTSGSYEQYF,TGCGCCAGCAGTGAGACGACTAGCGGGAGCTACGAGCAGTACTTC
TRBD2,TRBV19,once,TRBJ2-1,CASSIGLAGFNEQFF,TGTGCCAGTAGTATTGGACTAGCGGGGTTCAATGAGCAGTTCTTC
.,TRBV4-1,.,TRBJ2-1,CASSQYTVAEQFF,TGCGCCAGCAGCCAGTACACAGTGGCTGAGCAGTTCTTC
TRBD1,TRBV7-6,.,TRBJ2-7,CASSQGTVYEQYF,TGTGCCAGCAGCCAGGGGACAGTCTACGAGCAGTACTTC
.,TRBV11-2,.,TRBJ2-7,CASSPTWSEQYF,TGTGCCAGCAGCCCTACCTGGTCCGAGCAGTACTTC
TRBD2,TRBV7-9,.,TRBJ2-1,CASSLADPGLAGSYNEQFF,TGTGCCAGCAGCTTAGCGGACCCGGGACTAGCGGGCTCCTACAATGAGCAGTTCTTC
TRBD1,TRBV25-1,.,TRBJ1-2,CASSEYGATGPNYGYTF,TGTGCCAGCAGTGAATATGGGGCGACAGGGCCGAACTATGGCTACACCTTC
.,TRBV12-3/TRBV12-4,.,TRBJ1-5,CASSFEVGQPQHF,TGTGCCAGCAGTTTCGAGGTCGGGCAGCCCCAGCATTTT
TRBD1,TRBV19,.,TRBJ1-1,CASSDDRGFTEAFF,TGTGCCAGTAGCGATGACAGGGGTTTCACTGAAGCTTTCTTT
TRBD1,TRBV11-1,.,TRBJ2-7,CASSLATGAKSVEQYF,TGTGCCAGCAGCTTAGCAACAGGGGCAAAATCCGTCGAGCAGTACTTC
TRBD2,TRBV7-2,few,TRBJ2-1,CASRTTGTSNEQFF,TGTGCCAGCAGAACAACCGGGACTAGCAATGAGCAGTTCTTC